This T cell receptor beta chain was retrieved from a study of OX40 agonist ivuxolimab in advanced cancers. This clone showed up just once. Only in-frame clones appear in the TCRdb table, and some are missing; sequencing was by immunoSEQ multiplex PCR. This table has about 69,000 clones, 87% appearing once. The CDR3 length is 12 residues. V lost 7 bases and J lost 8; bases outside the gene matches: 5. The germline V gene has CDR1 LNHDA and CDR2 SQIVND (reference sequence). The source is an adult with an advanced solid tumor such as melanoma, head and neck, liver or kidney cancer. The specimen comprised CD4+ or CD8+ T cells sorted from blood, sampled in a trial of the OX40 agonist ivuxolimab. The rearrangement links TRBV19 to TRBJ1-2, with 9 positions matching TRBD1. CDR3 in amino acids: CASIGTGRGYTF. The CDR3 nucleotides read TGTGCCAGTATTGGGACAGGGAGAGGCTACACCTTC.